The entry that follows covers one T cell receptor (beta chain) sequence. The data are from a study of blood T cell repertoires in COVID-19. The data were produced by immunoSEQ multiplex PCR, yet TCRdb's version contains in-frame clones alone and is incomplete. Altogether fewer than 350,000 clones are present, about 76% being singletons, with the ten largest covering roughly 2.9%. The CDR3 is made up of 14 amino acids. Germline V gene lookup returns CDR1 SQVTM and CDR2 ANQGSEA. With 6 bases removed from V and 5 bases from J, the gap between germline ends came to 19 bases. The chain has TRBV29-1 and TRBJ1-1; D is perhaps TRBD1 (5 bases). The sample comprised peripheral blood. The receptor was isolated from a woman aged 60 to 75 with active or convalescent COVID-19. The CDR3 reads CSVLRDPGGTEAFF. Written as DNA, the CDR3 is TGCAGCGTCCTCCGGGACCCCGGGGGAACTGAAGCTTTCTTT.